This T cell receptor beta chain was captured by sequencing in a study of T cell changes during pregnancy in multiple sclerosis. Libraries were prepared by immunoSEQ multiplex PCR; TCRdb keeps only in-frame clonotypes and omits some of them. The sample records around 19,000 clones, about 88% being singletons. J was trimmed by 10 bases and V by 5 bases; bases with no gene match: 15. Germline CDR1 and CDR2: MDHEN and SYDVKM. This CDR3 comprises 16 residues. The sequence was collected from a female donor in good health, enrolled as a control in a pregnancy study. The chain is built from TRBV28 and TRBJ1-1; 11 bases map to TRBD1. Sequences were derived from CD8+ T cells from peripheral blood mononuclear cells, sampled in the third trimester of pregnancy. The CDR3 nucleotides read TGTGCCAGCAGTCAGGCGGGGACAGGGGGGAGGGTTGGAGCTTTCTTT. It encodes CASSQAGTGGRVGAFF.